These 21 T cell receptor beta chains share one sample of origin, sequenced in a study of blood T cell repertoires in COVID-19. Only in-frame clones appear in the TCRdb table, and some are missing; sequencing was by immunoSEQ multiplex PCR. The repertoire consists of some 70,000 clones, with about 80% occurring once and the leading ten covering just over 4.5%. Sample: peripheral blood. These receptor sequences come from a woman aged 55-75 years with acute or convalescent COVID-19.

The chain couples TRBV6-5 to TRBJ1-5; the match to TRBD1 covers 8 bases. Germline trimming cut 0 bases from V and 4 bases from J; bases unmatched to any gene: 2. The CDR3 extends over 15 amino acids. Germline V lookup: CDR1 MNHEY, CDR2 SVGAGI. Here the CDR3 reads CASSYSGQGNQPQHF. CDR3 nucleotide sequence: TGTGCCAGCAGTTACTCAGGACAGGGTAATCAGCCCCAGCATTTT.

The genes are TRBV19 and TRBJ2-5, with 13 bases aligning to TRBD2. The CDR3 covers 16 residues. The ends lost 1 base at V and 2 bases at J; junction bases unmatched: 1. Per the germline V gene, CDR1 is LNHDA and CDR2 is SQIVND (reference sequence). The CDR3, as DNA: TGTGCCAGTAGTATAGCGGGACTAGCGGGACAAGAGACCCAGTACTTC. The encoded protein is CASSIAGLAGQETQYF.

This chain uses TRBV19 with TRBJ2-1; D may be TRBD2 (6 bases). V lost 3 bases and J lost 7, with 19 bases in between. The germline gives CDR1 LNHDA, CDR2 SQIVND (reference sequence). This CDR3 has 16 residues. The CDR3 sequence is CASSMRGSASGNEQFF. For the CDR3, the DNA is TGTGCCAGTAGTATGCGGGGTAGCGCTTCGGGAAATGAGCAGTTCTTC.

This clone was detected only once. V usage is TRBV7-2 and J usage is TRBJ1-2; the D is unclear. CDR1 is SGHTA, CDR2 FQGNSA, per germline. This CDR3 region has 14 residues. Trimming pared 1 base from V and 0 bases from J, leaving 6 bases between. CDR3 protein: CASSLGPANYGYTF. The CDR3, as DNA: TGTGCCAGCAGCTTAGGCCCAGCTAACTATGGCTACACCTTC. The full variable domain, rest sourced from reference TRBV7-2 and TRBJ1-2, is GAGVSQSPSNKVTEKGKDVELRCDPISGHTALYWYRQSLGQGLEFLIYFQGNSAPDKSGLPSDRFSAERTGGSVSTLTIQRTQQEDSAVYLCASSLGPANYGYTFGSGTRLTVV.

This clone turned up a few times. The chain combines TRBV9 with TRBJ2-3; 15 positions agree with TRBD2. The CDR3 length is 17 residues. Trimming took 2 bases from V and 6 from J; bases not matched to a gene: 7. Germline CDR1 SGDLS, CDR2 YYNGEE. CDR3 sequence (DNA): TGTGCCAGCAGCGTGGCTGGGACTAGCGGGGGGTGGGATACGCAGTATTTT. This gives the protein CASSVAGTSGGWDTQYF.

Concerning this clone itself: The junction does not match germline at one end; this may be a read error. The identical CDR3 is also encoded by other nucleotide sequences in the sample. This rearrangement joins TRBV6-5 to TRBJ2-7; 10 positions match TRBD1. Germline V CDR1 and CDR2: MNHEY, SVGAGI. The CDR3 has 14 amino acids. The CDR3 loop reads CASRTGQGPYEQYF. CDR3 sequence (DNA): TGCGCCAGCAGGACGGGACAGGGGCCTTACGAGCAGTACTTC.

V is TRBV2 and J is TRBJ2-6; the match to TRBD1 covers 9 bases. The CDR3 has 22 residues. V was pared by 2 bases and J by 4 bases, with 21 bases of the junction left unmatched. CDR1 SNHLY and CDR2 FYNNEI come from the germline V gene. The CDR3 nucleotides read TGTGCCAGCAGTGAACGCCGGAAACCGGGACAGGGTTTTACTCTGGGGGCCAACGTCCTGACTTTC. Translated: CASSERRKPGQGFTLGANVLTF.

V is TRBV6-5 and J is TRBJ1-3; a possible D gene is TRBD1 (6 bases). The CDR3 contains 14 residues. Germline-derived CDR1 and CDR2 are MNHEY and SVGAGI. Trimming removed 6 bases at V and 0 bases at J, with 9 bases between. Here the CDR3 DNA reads TGTGCCAGCAGGGAGACAGGCTCTGGAAACACCATATATTTT. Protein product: CASRETGSGNTIYF.

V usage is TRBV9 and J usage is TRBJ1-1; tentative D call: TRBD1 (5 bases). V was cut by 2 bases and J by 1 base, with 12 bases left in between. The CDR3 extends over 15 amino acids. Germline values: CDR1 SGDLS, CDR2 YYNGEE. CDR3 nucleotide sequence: TGTGCCAGCAGCGTCGGGGGGTTTGCGAACACTGAAGCTTTCTTT. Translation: CASSVGGFANTEAFF.

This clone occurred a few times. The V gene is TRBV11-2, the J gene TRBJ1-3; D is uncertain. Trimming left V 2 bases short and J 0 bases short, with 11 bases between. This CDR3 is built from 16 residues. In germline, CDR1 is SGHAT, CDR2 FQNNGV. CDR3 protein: CASSLRPPDSGNTIYF. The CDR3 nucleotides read TGTGCCAGCAGCTTACGCCCTCCAGACTCTGGAAACACCATATATTTT.

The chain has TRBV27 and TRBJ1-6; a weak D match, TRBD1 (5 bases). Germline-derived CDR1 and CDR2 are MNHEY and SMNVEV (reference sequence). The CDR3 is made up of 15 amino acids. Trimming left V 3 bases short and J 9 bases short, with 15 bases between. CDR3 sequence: CASSFQHRSGSPLHF. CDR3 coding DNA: TGTGCCAGCAGTTTCCAGCACAGGTCGGGTTCACCCCTCCACTTT.

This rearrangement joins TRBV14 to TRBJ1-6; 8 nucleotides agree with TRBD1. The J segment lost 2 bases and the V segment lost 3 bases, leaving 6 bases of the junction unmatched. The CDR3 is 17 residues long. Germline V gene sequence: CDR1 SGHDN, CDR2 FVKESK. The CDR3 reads CASSQGGQGPYNSPLHF. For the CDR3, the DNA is TGTGCCAGCAGCCAGGGTGGACAGGGACCCTATAATTCACCCCTCCACTTT.

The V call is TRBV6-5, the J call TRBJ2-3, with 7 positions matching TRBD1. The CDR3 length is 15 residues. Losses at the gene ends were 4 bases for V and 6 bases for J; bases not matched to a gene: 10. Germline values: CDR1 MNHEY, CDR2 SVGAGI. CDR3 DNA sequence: TGTGCCAGCAGTTCACCGGGACAGCACGGGGATACGCAGTATTTT. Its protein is CASSSPGQHGDTQYF.

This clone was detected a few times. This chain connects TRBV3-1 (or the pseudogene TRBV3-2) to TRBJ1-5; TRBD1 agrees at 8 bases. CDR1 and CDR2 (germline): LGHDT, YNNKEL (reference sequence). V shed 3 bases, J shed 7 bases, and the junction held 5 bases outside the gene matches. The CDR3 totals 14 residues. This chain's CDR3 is CASSQQGAKQPQHF. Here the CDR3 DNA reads TGTGCCAGCAGCCAGCAGGGGGCAAAACAGCCCCAGCATTTT.

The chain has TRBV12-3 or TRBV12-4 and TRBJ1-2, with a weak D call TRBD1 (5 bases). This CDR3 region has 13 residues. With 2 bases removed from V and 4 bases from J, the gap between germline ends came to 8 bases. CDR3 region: CASSLSGFYGYTF. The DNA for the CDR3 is TGTGCCAGCAGTTTATCAGGGTTCTATGGCTACACCTTC.

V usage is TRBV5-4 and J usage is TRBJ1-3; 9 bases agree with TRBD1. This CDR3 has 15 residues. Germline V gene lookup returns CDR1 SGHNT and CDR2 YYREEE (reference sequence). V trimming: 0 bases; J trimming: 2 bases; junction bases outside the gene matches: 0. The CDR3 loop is CASSLDRGPGNTIYF. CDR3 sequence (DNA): TGTGCCAGCAGCTTGGACAGGGGGCCTGGAAACACCATATATTTT. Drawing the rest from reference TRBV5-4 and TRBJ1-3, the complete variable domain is ETGVTQSPTHLIKTRGQQVTLRCSSQSGHNTVSWYQQALGQGPQFIFQYYREEENGRGNFPPRFSGLQFPNYSSELNVNALELDDSALYLCASSLDRGPGNTIYFGEGSWLTVV.

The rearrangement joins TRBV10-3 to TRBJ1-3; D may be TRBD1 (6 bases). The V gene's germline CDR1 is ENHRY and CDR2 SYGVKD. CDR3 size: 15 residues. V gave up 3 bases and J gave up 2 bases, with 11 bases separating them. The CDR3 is CAISDGPGAGNTIYF. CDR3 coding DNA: TGTGCCATCAGTGATGGTCCAGGGGCTGGAAACACCATATATTTT.

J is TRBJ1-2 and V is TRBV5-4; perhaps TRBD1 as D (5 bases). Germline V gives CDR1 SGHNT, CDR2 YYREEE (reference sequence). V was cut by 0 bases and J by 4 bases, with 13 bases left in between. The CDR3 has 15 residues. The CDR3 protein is CASSLDQGSSYGYTF. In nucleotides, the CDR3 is TGTGCCAGCAGCTTGGATCAGGGCAGTTCCTATGGCTACACCTTC.

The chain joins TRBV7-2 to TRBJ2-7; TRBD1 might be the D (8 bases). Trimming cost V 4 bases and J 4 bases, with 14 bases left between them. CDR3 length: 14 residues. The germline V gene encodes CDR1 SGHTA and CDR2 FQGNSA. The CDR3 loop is CASSSSQGGYEQYF. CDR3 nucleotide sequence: TGTGCCAGCAGCTCCTCACAGGGGGGGTACGAGCAGTACTTC.

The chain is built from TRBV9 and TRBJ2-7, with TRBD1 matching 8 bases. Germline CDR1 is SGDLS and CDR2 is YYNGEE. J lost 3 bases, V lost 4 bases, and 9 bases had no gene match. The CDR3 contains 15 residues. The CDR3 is CASSSNAGGYYEQYF. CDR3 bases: TGTGCCAGCAGCTCAAATGCAGGGGGCTACTACGAGCAGTACTTC.

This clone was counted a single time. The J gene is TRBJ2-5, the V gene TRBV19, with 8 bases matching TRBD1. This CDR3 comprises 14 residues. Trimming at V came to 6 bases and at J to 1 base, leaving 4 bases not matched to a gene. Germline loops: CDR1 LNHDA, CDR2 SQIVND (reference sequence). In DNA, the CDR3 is TGTGCCAGTAGCCCTACAGGGGGCCAAGAGACCCAGTACTTC. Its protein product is CASSPTGGQETQYF.